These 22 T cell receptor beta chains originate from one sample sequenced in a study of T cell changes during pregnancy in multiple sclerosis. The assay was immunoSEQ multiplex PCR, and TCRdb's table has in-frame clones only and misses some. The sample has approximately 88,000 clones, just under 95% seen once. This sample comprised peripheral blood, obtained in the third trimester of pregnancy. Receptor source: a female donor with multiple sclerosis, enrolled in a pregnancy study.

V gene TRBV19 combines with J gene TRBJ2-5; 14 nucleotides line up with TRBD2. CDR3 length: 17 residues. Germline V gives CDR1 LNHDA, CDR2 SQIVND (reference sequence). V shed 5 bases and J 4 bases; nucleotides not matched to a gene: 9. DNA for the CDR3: TGTGCCAGTAGTCCACTGGGGACTAGCGGGAGCCGAGAGACCCAGTACTTC. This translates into CASSPLGTSGSRETQYF.

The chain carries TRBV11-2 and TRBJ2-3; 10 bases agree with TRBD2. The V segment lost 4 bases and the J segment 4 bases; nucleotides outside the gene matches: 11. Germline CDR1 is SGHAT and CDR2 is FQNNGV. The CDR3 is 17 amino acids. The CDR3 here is CASSSLLAGERADTQYF. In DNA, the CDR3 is TGTGCCAGCAGCTCCCTCCTAGCGGGGGAGAGGGCAGATACGCAGTATTTT.

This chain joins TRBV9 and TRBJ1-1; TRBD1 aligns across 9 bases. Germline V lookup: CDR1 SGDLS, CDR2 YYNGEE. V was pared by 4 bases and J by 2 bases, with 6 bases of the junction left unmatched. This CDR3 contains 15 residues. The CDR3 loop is CASSTTGGPNTEAFF. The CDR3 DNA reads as TGTGCCAGCAGCACAACAGGGGGCCCTAACACTGAAGCTTTCTTT. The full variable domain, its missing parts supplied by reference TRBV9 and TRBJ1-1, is DSGVTQTPKHLITATGQRVTLRCSPRSGDLSVYWYQQSLDQGLQFLIQYYNGEERAKGNILERFSAQQFPDLHSELNLSSLELGDSALYFCASSTTGGPNTEAFFGQGTRLTVV.

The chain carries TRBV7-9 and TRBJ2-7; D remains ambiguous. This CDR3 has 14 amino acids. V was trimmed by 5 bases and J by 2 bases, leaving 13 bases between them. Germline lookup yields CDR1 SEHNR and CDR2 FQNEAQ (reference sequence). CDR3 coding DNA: TGTGCCAGCAGCCCCTCAACTGTTACCTACGAGCAGTACTTC. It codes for CASSPSTVTYEQYF.

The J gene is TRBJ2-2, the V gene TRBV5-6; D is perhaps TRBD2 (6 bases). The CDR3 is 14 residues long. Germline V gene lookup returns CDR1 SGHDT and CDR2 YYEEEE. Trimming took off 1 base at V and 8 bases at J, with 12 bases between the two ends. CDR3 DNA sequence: TGTGCCAGCAGCTTGTTTACTAGCAAGGGGGAGCTGTTTTTT. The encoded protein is CASSLFTSKGELFF.

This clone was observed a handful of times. The CDR3 protein is CASSLAQAMTF. The CDR3 nucleotides read TGTGCCAGCAGCTTAGCGCAGGCCATGACCTTC. This chain links TRBV7-2 with TRBJ1-2; no clear D. Trimming left V 0 bases short and J 14 bases short, with 10 bases between. The CDR3 is 11 amino acids. CDR1 and CDR2 (germline): SGHTA, FQGNSA.

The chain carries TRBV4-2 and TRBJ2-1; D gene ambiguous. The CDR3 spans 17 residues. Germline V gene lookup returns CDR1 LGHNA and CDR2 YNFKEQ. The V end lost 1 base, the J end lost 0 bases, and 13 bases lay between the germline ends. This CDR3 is CASSQGDQASSYNEQFF. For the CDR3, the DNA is TGTGCCAGCAGCCAAGGAGACCAGGCGAGCTCCTACAATGAGCAGTTCTTC.

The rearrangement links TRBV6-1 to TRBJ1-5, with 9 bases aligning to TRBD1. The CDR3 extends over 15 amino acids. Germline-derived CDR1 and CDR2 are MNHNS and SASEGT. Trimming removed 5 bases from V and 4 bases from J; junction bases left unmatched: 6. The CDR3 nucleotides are TGTGCCAGCAGTTTAACCGGGACAGGGAATCAGCCCCAGCATTTT. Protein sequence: CASSLTGTGNQPQHF.

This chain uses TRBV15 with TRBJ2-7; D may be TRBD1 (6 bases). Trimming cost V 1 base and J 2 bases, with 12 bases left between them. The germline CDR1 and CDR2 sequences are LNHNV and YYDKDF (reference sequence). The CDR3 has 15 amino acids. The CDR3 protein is CATSRGRGPTYEQYF. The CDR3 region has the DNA TGTGCCACCAGCAGAGGCAGGGGCCCCACCTACGAGCAGTACTTC.

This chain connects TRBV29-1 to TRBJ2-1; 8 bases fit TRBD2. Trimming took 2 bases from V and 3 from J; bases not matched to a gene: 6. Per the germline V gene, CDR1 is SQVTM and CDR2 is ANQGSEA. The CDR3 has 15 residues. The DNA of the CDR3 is TGCAGCGTTGAATCTCGAGCGGGAGTCTACAATGAGCAGTTCTTC. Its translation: CSVESRAGVYNEQFF.

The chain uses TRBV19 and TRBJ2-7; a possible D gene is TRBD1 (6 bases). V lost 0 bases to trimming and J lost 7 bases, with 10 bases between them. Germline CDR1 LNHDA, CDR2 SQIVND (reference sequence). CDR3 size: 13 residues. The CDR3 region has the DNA TGTGCCAGTAGTATAGATCCAGGGGTGGAGCAGTACTTC. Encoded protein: CASSIDPGVEQYF. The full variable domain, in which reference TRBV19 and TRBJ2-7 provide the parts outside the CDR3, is DGGITQSPKYLFRKEGQNVTLSCEQNLNHDAMYWYRQDPGQGLRLIYYSQIVNDFQKGDIAEGYSVSREKKESFPLTVTSAQKNPTAFYLCASSIDPGVEQYFGPGTRLTVT.

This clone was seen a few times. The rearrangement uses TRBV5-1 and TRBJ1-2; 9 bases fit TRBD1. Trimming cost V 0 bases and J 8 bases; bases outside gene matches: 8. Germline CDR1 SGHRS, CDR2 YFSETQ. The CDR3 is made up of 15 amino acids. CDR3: CASSLGTGELGGYTF. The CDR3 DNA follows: TGCGCCAGCAGCTTGGGGACAGGGGAATTGGGAGGCTACACCTTC.

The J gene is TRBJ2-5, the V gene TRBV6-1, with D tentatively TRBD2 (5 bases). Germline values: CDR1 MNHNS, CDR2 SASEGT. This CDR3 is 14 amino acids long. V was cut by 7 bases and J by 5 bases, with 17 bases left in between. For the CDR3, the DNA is TGTGCCAGCATGGTGGCGGCCAGAGGGGAGACCCAGTACTTC. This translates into CASMVAARGETQYF.

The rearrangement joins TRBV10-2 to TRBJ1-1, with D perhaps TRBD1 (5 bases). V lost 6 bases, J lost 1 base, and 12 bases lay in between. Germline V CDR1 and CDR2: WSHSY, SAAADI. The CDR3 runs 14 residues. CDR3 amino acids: CASRDPDRNTEAFF. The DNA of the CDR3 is TGCGCCAGCAGGGATCCTGACAGGAACACTGAAGCTTTCTTT.

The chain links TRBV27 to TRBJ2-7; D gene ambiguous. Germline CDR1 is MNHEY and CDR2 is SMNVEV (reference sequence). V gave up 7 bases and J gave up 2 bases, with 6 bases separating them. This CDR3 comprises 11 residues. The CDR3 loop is CASTLAYEQYF. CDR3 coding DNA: TGTGCCAGCACCCTTGCCTACGAGCAGTACTTC.

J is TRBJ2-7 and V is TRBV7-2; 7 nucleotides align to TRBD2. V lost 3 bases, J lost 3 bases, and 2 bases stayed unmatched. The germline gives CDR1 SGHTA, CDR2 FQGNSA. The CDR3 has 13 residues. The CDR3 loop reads CASSFGGSYEQYF. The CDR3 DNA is TGTGCCAGCAGCTTTGGCGGGAGCTACGAGCAGTACTTC.

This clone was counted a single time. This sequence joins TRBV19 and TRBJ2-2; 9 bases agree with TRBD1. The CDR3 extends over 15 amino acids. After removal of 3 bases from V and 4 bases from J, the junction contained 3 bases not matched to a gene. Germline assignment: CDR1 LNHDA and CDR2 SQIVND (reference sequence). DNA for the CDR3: TGTGCCAGTAGTATCCGGACAGGGGTCACCGGGGAGCTGTTTTTT. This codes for CASSIRTGVTGELFF.

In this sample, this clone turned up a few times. The CDR3 is CAWDRVGQPQHF. The CDR3, as DNA: TGTGCCTGGGACAGGGTAGGCCAGCCCCAGCATTTT. The V call is TRBV30, the J call TRBJ1-5; 7 positions match TRBD1. The V gene end was trimmed by 5 bases and the J gene end by 7 bases; junction bases not matched to a gene: 5. The CDR3 consists of 12 residues. Germline V gene sequence: CDR1 GTSNPN, CDR2 SVGIG (reference sequence).

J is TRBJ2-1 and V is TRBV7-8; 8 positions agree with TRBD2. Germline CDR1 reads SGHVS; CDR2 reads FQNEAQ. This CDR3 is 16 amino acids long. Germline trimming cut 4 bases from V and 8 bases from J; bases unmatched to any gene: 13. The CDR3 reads CASSSPFGRGGDEQFF. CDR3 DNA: TGTGCCAGCAGCTCCCCTTTCGGGAGGGGAGGTGATGAGCAGTTCTTC. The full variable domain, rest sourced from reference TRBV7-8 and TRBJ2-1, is GAGVSQSPRYKVAKRGQDVALRCDPISGHVSLFWYQQALGQGPEFLTYFQNEAQLDKSGLPSDRFFAERPEGSVSTLKIQRTQQEDSAVYLCASSSPFGRGGDEQFFGPGTRLTVL.

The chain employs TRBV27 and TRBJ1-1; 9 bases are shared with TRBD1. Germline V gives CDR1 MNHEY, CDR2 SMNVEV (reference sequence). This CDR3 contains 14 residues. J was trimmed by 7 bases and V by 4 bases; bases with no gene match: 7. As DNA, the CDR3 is TGTGCCAGCAGTTGGGGACAGGGAGCGGTTGAAGCTTTCTTT. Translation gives CASSWGQGAVEAFF.

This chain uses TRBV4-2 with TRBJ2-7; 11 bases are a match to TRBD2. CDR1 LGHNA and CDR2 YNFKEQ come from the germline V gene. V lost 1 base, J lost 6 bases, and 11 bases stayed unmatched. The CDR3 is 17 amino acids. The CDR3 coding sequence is TGTGCCAGCAGCCAAGCCGGGACTAGCGGCCCTAGAGGCGAGCAGTACTTC. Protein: CASSQAGTSGPRGEQYF.

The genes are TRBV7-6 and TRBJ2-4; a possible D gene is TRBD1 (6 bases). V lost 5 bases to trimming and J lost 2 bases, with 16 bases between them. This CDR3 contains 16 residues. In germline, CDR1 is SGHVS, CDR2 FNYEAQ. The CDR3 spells CASSPTGSWTKNIQYF. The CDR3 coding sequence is TGTGCCAGCAGCCCAACAGGGTCGTGGACCAAAAACATTCAGTACTTC.